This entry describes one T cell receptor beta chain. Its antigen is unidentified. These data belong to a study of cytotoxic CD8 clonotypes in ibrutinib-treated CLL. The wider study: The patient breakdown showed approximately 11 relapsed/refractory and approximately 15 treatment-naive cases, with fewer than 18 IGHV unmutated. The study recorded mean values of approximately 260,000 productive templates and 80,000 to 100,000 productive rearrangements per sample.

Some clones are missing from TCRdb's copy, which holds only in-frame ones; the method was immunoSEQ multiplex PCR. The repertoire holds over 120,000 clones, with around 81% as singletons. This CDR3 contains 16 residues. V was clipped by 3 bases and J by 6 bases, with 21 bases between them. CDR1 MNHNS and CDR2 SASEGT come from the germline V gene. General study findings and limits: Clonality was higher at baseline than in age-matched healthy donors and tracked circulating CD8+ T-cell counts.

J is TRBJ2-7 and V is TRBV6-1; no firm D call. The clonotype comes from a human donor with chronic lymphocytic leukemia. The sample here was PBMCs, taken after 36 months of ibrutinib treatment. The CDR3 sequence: CASSDWTPSALGEQYF. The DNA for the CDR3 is TGTGCCAGCAGTGATTGGACGCCATCAGCACTCGGCGAGCAGTACTTC.